Presented here are 10 T cell receptor beta chains from one specimen sequenced in a study of T cell responses to AZD1222 COVID-19 vaccine. Only in-frame clones appear in the TCRdb table, and some are missing; sequencing was by immunoSEQ multiplex PCR. The sample contains approximately 150,000 clones, about 90% of which appear only once. The starting material was peripheral blood, obtained 28 days after the second AZD1222 dose. These receptor sequences come from an adult who received the AZD1222 COVID-19 vaccine.

V usage is TRBV19 and J usage is TRBJ1-5, with D possibly matching TRBD1 (5 bases). This CDR3 is 16 amino acids long. Germline V lookup: CDR1 LNHDA, CDR2 SQIVND (reference sequence). V was pared by 5 bases and J by 4 bases, with 18 bases between. The CDR3 DNA follows: TGTGCCAGTAGTCGTCGGGGACGGGGAGTGAATCAGCCCCAGCATTTT. Translated: CASSRRGRGVNQPQHF.

The genes are TRBV18 and TRBJ2-2, with 11 bases aligning to TRBD2. The CDR3 has 17 residues. CDR1 and CDR2 (germline): KGHSH, LQKENI. J was trimmed by 7 bases and V by 3 bases; bases with no gene match: 10. The CDR3 DNA reads TGTGCCAGCTCACCCTTAGCGGGGGGGACCAACGGCGGGGAGCTGTTTTTT. Translating gives CASSPLAGGTNGGELFF. The whole variable domain, filled in from reference TRBV18 and TRBJ2-2, reads NAGVMQNPRHLVRRRGQEARLRCSPMKGHSHVYWYRQLPEEGLKFMVYLQKENIIDESGMPKERFSAEFPKEGPSILRIQQVVRGDSAAYFCASSPLAGGTNGGELFFGEGSRLTVL.

This chain links TRBV18 with TRBJ2-7; D may be TRBD1 (6 bases). This CDR3 has 15 residues. Trimming took off 6 bases at V and 0 bases at J, with 15 bases between the two ends. CDR1 and CDR2 from the germline V gene are KGHSH and LQKENI. In DNA, the CDR3 is TGTGCCAGCTCCCCCGACAGGCCACTCTCCTACGAGCAGTACTTC. Translation gives CASSPDRPLSYEQYF. Looking up the rest from reference TRBV18 and TRBJ2-7 gives the full variable domain: NAGVMQNPRHLVRRRGQEARLRCSPMKGHSHVYWYRQLPEEGLKFMVYLQKENIIDESGMPKERFSAEFPKEGPSILRIQQVVRGDSAAYFCASSPDRPLSYEQYFGPGTRLTVT.

The V call is TRBV5-1, the J call TRBJ1-1, with unresolved D. Trimming took off 4 bases at V and 4 bases at J, with 5 bases between the two ends. The CDR3 loop spans 11 amino acids. Germline CDR1 is SGHRS and CDR2 is YFSETQ. The CDR3: CASSPATEAFF. Here the CDR3 DNA reads TGCGCCAGCAGCCCCGCCACTGAAGCTTTCTTT.

CDR3 DNA: TGTGCCAGCAGCACTCGGACTAGCGGGATTGAGTTCTTC. This translates into CASSTRTSGIEFF. The gene calls are TRBV7-2 and TRBJ2-1, with 12 bases lining up with TRBD2. J was trimmed by 14 bases and V by 5 bases; bases with no gene match: 7. Germline lookup yields CDR1 SGHTA and CDR2 FQGNSA. The CDR3 contains 13 residues.

The chain joins TRBV6-5 to TRBJ2-1, with D possibly TRBD2 on 6 matching bases. The length of the CDR3 is 11 residues. Trimming took 5 bases from V and 7 from J, leaving 6 bases between them. Germline V gene lookup returns CDR1 MNHEY and CDR2 SVGAGI. The CDR3 loop is CASSRENEQFF. The CDR3 bases are TGTGCCAGCAGTCGGGAGAATGAGCAGTTCTTC.

The chain recombines TRBV6-5 with TRBJ2-3; D gene ambiguous. From germline, CDR1 is MNHEY and CDR2 SVGAGI. CDR3 length: 15 amino acids. V gave up 7 bases and J gave up 0 bases, with 14 bases separating them. DNA for the CDR3: TGTGCCAGCATTCCCGAACCCCATAGCACAGATACGCAGTATTTT. This codes for CASIPEPHSTDTQYF.

The V gene is TRBV9, the J gene TRBJ1-6, with D possibly matching TRBD1 (5 bases). The CDR3 is 16 residues long. Trimming removed 1 base from V and 4 bases from J, with 12 bases in between. Germline lookup yields CDR1 SGDLS and CDR2 YYNGEE. CDR3: CASSVQGLSYNSPLHF. CDR3 coding DNA: TGTGCCAGCAGCGTACAGGGTCTATCGTATAATTCACCCCTCCACTTT.

The chain links TRBV6-2 or TRBV6-3 to TRBJ1-1; D remains unclear. This CDR3 region has 14 residues. V shed 0 bases and J shed 4 bases, with 9 bases lying between them. In germline, CDR1 is MNHEY, CDR2 SVGEGT. This chain's CDR3 is CASSYSPQATEAFF. Here the CDR3 DNA reads TGTGCCAGCAGTTACTCGCCGCAGGCCACTGAAGCTTTCTTT.

V usage is TRBV24-1 and J usage is TRBJ2-3; D is perhaps TRBD2 (5 bases). Trimming pared 4 bases from V and 1 base from J, leaving 14 bases between. CDR1 and CDR2 (germline): KGHDR, SFDVKD. The CDR3 is 16 amino acids. The CDR3 region is CATSDILEGGTDTQYF. CDR3 in DNA: TGTGCCACCAGTGACATACTAGAAGGCGGCACAGATACGCAGTATTTT.